A single sample is the source of the 6 T cell receptor beta chains below, sequenced in a study of blood T cells in healthy people across ages. Next came a second PCR, run for about 7 to 12 cycles, which used a sample-barcoded 5' primer along with a J-beta primer mix. TCRdb fed the 5' RACE reads into MiXCR, producing one record per CDR3 protein. This sample has about 1.7 million distinct CDR3 sequences, with roughly 27% found just once. The specimen was blood. These receptors originate from a woman aged 30 to 39 in good health.

Regarding this clonotype: An end of the junction differs from the germline gene, which may be a read error. The V call is TRBV2, the J call TRBJ2-1, with 11 bases matching TRBD2. The CDR3 is made up of 15 amino acids. The germline V gene encodes CDR1 SNHLY and CDR2 FYNNEI. CDR3 protein: CAGRVGLAVYNEQFF. Written as DNA, the CDR3 is TGTGCCGGCAGGGTGGGACTAGCGGTTTACAATGAGCAGTTCTTC.

This clonotype was seen just once. The gene calls are TRBV20-1 and TRBJ1-1; possible D gene TRBD1, 5 bases. The CDR3 totals 16 residues. V shed 6 bases and J shed 5 bases, with 25 bases lying between them. Germline CDR1 reads DFQATT; CDR2 reads SNEGSKA (reference sequence). The CDR3 bases are TGCAGTGCCACCACGGGGGGGTCGGTTATCTTGACTGAAGCTTTCTTT. Its protein product is CSATTGGSVILTEAFF.

The chain couples TRBV27 to TRBJ1-1; 7 bases fit TRBD1. CDR3 length equals 16 residues. The germline V gene has CDR1 MNHEY and CDR2 SMNVEV (reference sequence). The J segment lost 1 base and the V segment lost 8 bases, leaving 13 bases of the junction unmatched. CDR3 coding DNA: TGTGCCAGCTGTTCTAGGGCAGGGGGATCGAACACTGAAGCTTTCTTT. This encodes CASCSRAGGSNTEAFF.

This clonotype came up a few times. The genes are TRBV7-9 and TRBJ1-2; 12 positions match TRBD1. CDR1 is SEHNR and CDR2 is FQNEAQ in the germline V gene (reference sequence). The CDR3 consists of 15 residues. V lost 6 bases and J lost 6; bases outside the gene matches: 8. CDR3 loop: CASRFTGTGGDGYTF. The CDR3 DNA reads TGTGCCAGCAGGTTTACCGGGACAGGGGGCGATGGCTACACCTTC.

The V and J genes are TRBV11-2 and TRBJ2-7; D unclear. Germline V gives CDR1 SGHAT, CDR2 FQNNGV. The V and J ends lost 1 base and 5 bases respectively, with 18 bases between them. The CDR3 totals 16 residues. Here the CDR3 DNA reads TGTGCCAGCAGCTTAGGGGGTACACTATGGACCGACGAGCAGTACTTC. Protein product: CASSLGGTLWTDEQYF.

This clonotype appeared a few times. The CDR3 region has the DNA TGTGCCAGCACGCCCGGGAGGGAAAAACTGTTTTTT. Protein product: CASTPGREKLFF. The chain carries TRBV2 and TRBJ1-4, with D hard to call. The CDR3 covers 12 residues. V was pared by 7 bases and J by 8 bases, with 11 bases between. CDR1 SNHLY and CDR2 FYNNEI come from the germline V gene.